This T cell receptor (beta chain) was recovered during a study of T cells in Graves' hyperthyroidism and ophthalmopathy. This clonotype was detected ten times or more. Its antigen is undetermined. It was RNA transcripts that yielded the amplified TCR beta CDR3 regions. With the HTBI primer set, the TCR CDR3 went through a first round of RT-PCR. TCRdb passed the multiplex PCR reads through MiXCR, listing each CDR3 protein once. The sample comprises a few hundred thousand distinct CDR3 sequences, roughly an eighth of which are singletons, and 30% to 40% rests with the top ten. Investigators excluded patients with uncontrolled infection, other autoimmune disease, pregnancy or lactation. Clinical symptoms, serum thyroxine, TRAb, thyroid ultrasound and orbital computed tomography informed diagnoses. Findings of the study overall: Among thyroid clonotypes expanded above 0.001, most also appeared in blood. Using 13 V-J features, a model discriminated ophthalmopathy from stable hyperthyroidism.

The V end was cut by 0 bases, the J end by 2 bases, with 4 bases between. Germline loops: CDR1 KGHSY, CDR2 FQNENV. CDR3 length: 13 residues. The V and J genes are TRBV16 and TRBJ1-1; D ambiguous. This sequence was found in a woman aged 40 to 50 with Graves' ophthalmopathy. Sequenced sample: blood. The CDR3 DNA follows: TGTGCCAGCAGCCAATCCACTAACACTGAAGCTTTCTTT. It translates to CASSQSTNTEAFF. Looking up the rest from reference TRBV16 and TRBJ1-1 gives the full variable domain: GEEVAQTPKHLVRGEGQKAKLYCAPIKGHSYVFWYQQVLKNEFKFLISFQNENVFDETGMPKERFSAKCLPNSPCSLEIQATKLEDSAVYFCASSQSTNTEAFFGQGTRLTVV.